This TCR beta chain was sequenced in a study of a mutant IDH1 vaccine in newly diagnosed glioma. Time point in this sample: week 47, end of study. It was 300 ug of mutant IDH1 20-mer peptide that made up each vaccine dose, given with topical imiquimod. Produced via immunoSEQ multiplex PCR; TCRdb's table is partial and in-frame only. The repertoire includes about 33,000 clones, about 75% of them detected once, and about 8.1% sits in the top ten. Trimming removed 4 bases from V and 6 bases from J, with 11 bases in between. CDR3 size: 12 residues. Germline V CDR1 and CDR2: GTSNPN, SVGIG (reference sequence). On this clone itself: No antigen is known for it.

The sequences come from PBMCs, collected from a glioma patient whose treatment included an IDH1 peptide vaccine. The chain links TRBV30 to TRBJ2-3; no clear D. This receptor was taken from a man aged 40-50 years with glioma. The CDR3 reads CAWTSLRDTQYF. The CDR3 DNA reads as TGTGCCTGGACCTCACTAAGGGATACGCAGTATTTT.